These 5 T cell receptor beta chains were all obtained from the same sample, sequenced in a study of technical replicates of blood from four donors. Clones were sequenced by immunoSEQ multiplex PCR, and TCRdb holds only the in-frame ones, with some missing. The profile shows almost 70,000 clones, approximately 91% of them singletons. The specimen was PBMCs. These receptors were taken from a human donor in good health. Some clones in this sample may be carry-over from other donors' samples.

The chain has TRBV4-3 and TRBJ2-3; D remains unclear. CDR1 is LGHNA and CDR2 is YSLEER in the germline V gene. Trimming shortened V by 4 bases and J by 2 bases, and 10 bases separated the two germline ends. The CDR3 has 14 residues. The DNA for the CDR3 is TGCGCCAGCAGCCCATCCGACTTCACAGATACGCAGTATTTT. This gives the protein CASSPSDFTDTQYF.

The gene calls are TRBV2 and TRBJ2-7; 7 bases are shared with TRBD2. This CDR3 is 13 amino acids long. Germline V gives CDR1 SNHLY, CDR2 FYNNEI. Trimming removed 6 bases from V and 2 bases from J; junction bases left unmatched: 4. The CDR3 sequence: CASRREDPYEQYF. Here the CDR3 DNA reads TGTGCCAGCAGACGGGAGGACCCCTACGAGCAGTACTTC. The full variable domain, completed using reference TRBV2 and TRBJ2-7, is EPEVTQTPSHQVTQMGQEVILRCVPISNHLYFYWYRQILGQKVEFLVSFYNNEISEKSEIFDDQFSVERPDGSNFTLKIRSTKLEDSAMYFCASRREDPYEQYFGPGTRLTVT.

A single count supports this clone. This chain uses TRBV5-6 with TRBJ2-3; 7 nucleotides match TRBD1. J gave up 5 bases and V 4 bases, and 7 bases lay outside the gene matches. The CDR3 is 14 residues long. The germline CDR1 and CDR2 sequences are SGHDT and YYEEEE. CDR3 sequence (DNA): TGTGCCAGCAGCCCACGACAGGGTAGAGATACGCAGTATTTT. It translates to CASSPRQGRDTQYF.

This clone has a single count. The V call is TRBV27, the J call TRBJ1-3; D remains ambiguous. Germline CDR1 and CDR2: MNHEY and SMNVEV (reference sequence). The V end was cut by 6 bases, the J end by 3 bases, with 9 bases between. This CDR3 region has 13 residues. CDR3 sequence: CASRRADGNTIYF. The CDR3 DNA is TGTGCCAGCAGGCGGGCGGATGGAAACACCATATATTTT.

The gene calls are TRBV7-5 and TRBJ2-3; whether TRBD1, the table's D call, matches the DNA was not checked. TRBV7-5 is flagged as a pseudogene. CDR3 size: 19 residues. The CDR3 region has the DNA TGTGTCAGAAGCTTAGCGACAGGGGGCTTCGGGTCTAGCACAGATACGCAGTATTTT. It encodes CVRSLATGGFGSSTDTQYF.